These T cell receptor beta chains were read from a single sample in a study of CD4 T cells in relation to SARS-CoV-2 and coronaviruses. The assay was immunoSEQ multiplex PCR, and TCRdb's table has in-frame clones only and misses some. The sample records around 69,000 clones, roughly 93% being singletons. The sequenced sample consisted of naive CD4+ T cells from PBMCs. The receptors stem from a human donor in good health. CDR3s include the opening cysteine and the closing phenylalanine or tryptophan. Each record gives: J gene, V gene, CDR3 protein.

>TRBJ2-7|TRBV7-9
CASSLNAALTPYEQYF
>TRBJ2-2|TRBV4-2
CASSLDWDRDNGELFF
>TRBJ2-7|TRBV3-1/TRBV3-2
CASSQGLGSREQYF
>TRBJ2-7|TRBV6-5
CASSHKPGPYEQYF
>TRBJ1-4|TRBV13
CASSRRTGSNEKLFF
>TRBJ2-7|TRBV2
CASTRGGNYEQYF
>TRBJ2-7|TRBV11-2
CASRGVRRTSGTRYEQYF
>TRBJ1-2|TRBV14
CASSQARDTNAHTF
>TRBJ2-7|TRBV11-3
CASSKGQSYEQYF
>TRBJ1-5|TRBV19
CASTRITDRIRQPQHF
>TRBJ1-5|TRBV28
CASSLQNQPQHF
>TRBJ1-6|TRBV28
CASKAPWRDSPLHF
>TRBJ2-3|TRBV27
CASISGQKLTDTQYF
>TRBJ2-7|TRBV2
CASSGEYYEQYF
>TRBJ2-7|TRBV19
CASGLAGPYEQYF
>TRBJ2-1|TRBV7-8
CASSARGSGHEQFF
>TRBJ1-2|TRBV10-3
CAISGSGTGDYGYTF
>TRBJ2-3|TRBV7-3
CASSLTGSRPQYF
>TRBJ2-6|TRBV30
CAWTAPGTGIGSGANVLTF
>TRBJ2-5|TRBV7-2
CASSRDRGVQETQYF
>TRBJ2-1|TRBV5-1
CASSPDRGEQFF
>TRBJ1-2|TRBV6-5
CASSYLGRNYGYTF
>TRBJ1-5|TRBV4-1
CASSQDFDTGDRSNQPQHF
>TRBJ1-5|TRBV19
CASSTTGGDRPQHF
>TRBJ2-3|TRBV4-1
CASSQANTQYF
>TRBJ1-3|TRBV5-1
CASSLEGLGNTIYF
>TRBJ2-1|TRBV5-1
CASSETSGGNNEQFF
>TRBJ2-1|TRBV5-4
CASSLGGGTRTSGRARSQFF
>TRBJ1-4|TRBV19
CASTRQTTTNEKLFF
>TRBJ1-2|TRBV28
CASSPTLTGTGRGYTF
>TRBJ2-6|TRBV24-1
CATSDVAGAKSSGANVLTF
>TRBJ2-1|TRBV18
CASSPPGLAGENEQFF
>TRBJ1-4|TRBV30
CAWGTGRYEKLFF
>TRBJ2-3|TRBV3-1/TRBV3-2
CASSRSGSTDTQYF
>TRBJ2-7|TRBV5-4
CASSPDRDNEQYF
>TRBJ2-7|TRBV2
CASSEGGRGRVEQYF
>TRBJ2-3|TRBV30
CAWRAKQGFSDTQYF
>TRBJ1-3|TRBV28
CASRPRGQGGNTIYF
>TRBJ2-4|TRBV5-1
CASSWTSGLAKNIQYF
>TRBJ2-2|TRBV28
CASSLYRQGALAGELFF
>TRBJ2-5|TRBV5-6
CASSLDGRRETQYF
>TRBJ2-7|TRBV5-5
CASSLIGQGFYEQYF
>TRBJ1-1|TRBV2
CASSDGESGGYTEAFF
>TRBJ2-2|TRBV3-1/TRBV3-2
CASSPTSGLSELFF
>TRBJ2-3|TRBV7-3
CASSAQATSARTDTQYF
>TRBJ2-1|TRBV7-2
CASSLARRAVGGNEQFF
>TRBJ2-7|TRBV5-1
CASRTGGSSYEQYF
>TRBJ2-1|TRBV10-1
CASSELLTSGLNEQFF
>TRBJ2-7|TRBV15
CATSSDNEYEQYF
>TRBJ1-4|TRBV18
CASSPLNMGEKLFF
>TRBJ1-3|TRBV20-1
CSARGENTIYF
>TRBJ2-3|TRBV5-1
CASSLTVRDTQYF
>TRBJ2-7|TRBV23-1
CASSQPLTGLYEQYF
>TRBJ2-3|TRBV27
CASSFRTDTQYF
>TRBJ2-2|TRBV5-1
CASSQEKSSANTGELFF
>TRBJ1-3|TRBV19
CASSIDHVRTSGNTIYF
>TRBJ2-7|TRBV7-8
CASSFQDRTYYEQYF